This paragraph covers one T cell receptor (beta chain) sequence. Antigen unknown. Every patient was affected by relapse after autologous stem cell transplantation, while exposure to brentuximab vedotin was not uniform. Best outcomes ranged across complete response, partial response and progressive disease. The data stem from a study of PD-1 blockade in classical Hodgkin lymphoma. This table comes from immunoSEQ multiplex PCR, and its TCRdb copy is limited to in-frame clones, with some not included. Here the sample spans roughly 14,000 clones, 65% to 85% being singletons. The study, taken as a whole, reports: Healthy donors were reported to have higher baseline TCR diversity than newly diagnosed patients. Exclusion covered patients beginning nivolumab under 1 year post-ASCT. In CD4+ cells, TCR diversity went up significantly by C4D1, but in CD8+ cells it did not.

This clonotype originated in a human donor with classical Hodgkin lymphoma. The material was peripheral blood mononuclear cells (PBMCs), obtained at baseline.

CDR3 nucleotide sequence: TGTGCCAGCAGTTACAGTATAGCGGGAGGGAGTTACAATGAGCAGTTCTTC. Translation gives CASSYSIAGGSYNEQFF. The V and J genes are TRBV7-8 and TRBJ2-1; 11 bases are a match to TRBD2. With V trimmed by 6 bases and J by 4 bases, 11 bases remained unmatched. This CDR3 is built from 17 residues. Germline CDR1 is SGHVS and CDR2 is FQNEAQ.